This TCR beta chain derives from a study of blood T cell repertoires in COVID-19. Study-wide context: Recovered status in Cohort 3 required two negative PCRs, clearance, or symptom resolution. Collection of acute and convalescent COVID-19 samples took place in the United States, Italy and Spain.

Participant ages covered about 18 to 95 years across about 25 US areas. V was cut by 4 bases and J by 4 bases, with 13 bases left in between. From germline, CDR1 is SEHNR and CDR2 FQNEAQ (reference sequence). There are 15 residues in the CDR3. In the authors' workflow: Amplification of reference gene primers was used by the study to estimate nucleated cell counts. Assay: immunoSEQ multiplex PCR; the TCRdb copy retains only in-frame clones and omits some. That table furnishes V, J and clone size, whereas the DNA furnished D and trimming. Of fewer than 250,000 clones in the sample, about 88% were seen once.

J is TRBJ1-4 and V is TRBV7-9, with a weak D call TRBD1 (6 bases). This clonotype was obtained from a woman aged 40 to 50 in a cohort exposed to, infected with or recovered from COVID-19 (not recorded which). The sample taken for sequencing was PBMCs or T cells enriched from blood (not recorded which). CDR3: CASSSRQAGNEKLFF. The CDR3 DNA reads as TGTGCCAGCAGCTCTAGACAGGCGGGTAATGAAAAACTGTTTTTT. The whole variable domain, remainder taken from reference TRBV7-9 and TRBJ1-4, is DTGVSQNPRHKITKRGQNVTFRCDPISEHNRLYWYRQTLGQGPEFLTYFQNEAQLEKSRLLSDRFSAERPKGSFSTLEIQRTEQGDSAMYLCASSSRQAGNEKLFFGSGTQLSVL.